This T cell receptor (beta chain) was obtained from a study of T cell responses to AZD1222 COVID-19 vaccine. Study-wide results and caveats: Nearly half of spike-specific TCRs reportedly target unmutated variant regions. Sampling captured repertoires only after the peak T cell response.

Details on this clone: Its antigen is unidentified.

There are 14 residues in the CDR3. The V gene's germline CDR1 is SEHNR and CDR2 FQNEAQ (reference sequence). The junction had 3 bases not matched to a gene; V was cut back by 6 bases and J by 2 bases. The table came from immunoSEQ multiplex PCR; TCRdb's copy has only in-frame clones and leaves some out. The profile shows 70,000 to 90,000 clones, about nine tenths of them singletons. The V call is TRBV7-9, the J call TRBJ2-7; 11 bases align to TRBD2. The starting material was peripheral blood, obtained on day 0 of AZD1222 vaccination. The receptor comes from an adult in good health. The CDR3 here is CASSYSGRAYEQYF. CDR3 in DNA: TGTGCCAGCAGTTATAGCGGGAGGGCCTACGAGCAGTACTTC.